The T cell receptor (beta chain) under discussion was sequenced for a study of blood T cell repertoires in COVID-19. Study in general: Collection of acute and convalescent COVID-19 samples took place in the United States, Italy and Spain. T cells, B-cell-depleted T cells, or PBMCs provided the cDNA or gDNA that served as material.

Original data processing: Estimated nucleated cell counts came from reference gene primer amplification. Using immunoSEQ multiplex PCR, the repertoire was profiled, and TCRdb retains in-frame clones only, with some absent. V and J calls and clone size are as listed in that table; D and trimming were resolved from the DNA. This table holds 90,000 to 140,000 clones, approximately 80% found once. The length of the CDR3 is 21 residues. Germline V gene data show CDR1 as LNHDA and CDR2 as SQIVND (reference sequence). The junction had 12 bases not matched to a gene; V was cut back by 0 bases and J by 0 bases. A word on this clone: The same CDR3 is also encoded by other DNA sequences in this sample.

The chain couples TRBV19 to TRBJ2-1, with 12 bases matching TRBD2. This TCR was recovered from a man older than 75 with acute or convalescent COVID-19. Sequenced: peripheral blood. CDR3 sequence (DNA): TGTGCCAGTAGTATAGATAGTCCGGGACTAGCGGGTAGGAGCTCCTACAATGAGCAGTTCTTC. Its translation is CASSIDSPGLAGRSSYNEQFF.